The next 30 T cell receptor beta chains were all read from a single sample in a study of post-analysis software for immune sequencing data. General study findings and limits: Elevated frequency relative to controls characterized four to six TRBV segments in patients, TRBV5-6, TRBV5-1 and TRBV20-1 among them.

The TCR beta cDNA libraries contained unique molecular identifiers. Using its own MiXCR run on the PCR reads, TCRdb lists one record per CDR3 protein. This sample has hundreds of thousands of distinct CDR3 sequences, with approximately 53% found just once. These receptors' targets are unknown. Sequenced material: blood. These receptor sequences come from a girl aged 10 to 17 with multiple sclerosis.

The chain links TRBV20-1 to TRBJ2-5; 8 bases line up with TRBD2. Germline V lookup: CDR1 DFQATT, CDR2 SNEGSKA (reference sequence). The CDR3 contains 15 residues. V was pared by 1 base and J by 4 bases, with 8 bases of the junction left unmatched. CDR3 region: CSARVRAGASETQYF. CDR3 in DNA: TGCAGTGCTAGAGTGCGAGCGGGAGCTTCAGAGACCCAGTACTTC.

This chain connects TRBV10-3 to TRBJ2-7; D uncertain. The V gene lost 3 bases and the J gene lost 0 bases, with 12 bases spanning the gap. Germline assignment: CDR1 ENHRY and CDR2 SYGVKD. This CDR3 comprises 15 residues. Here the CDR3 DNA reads TGTGCCATCAGTGATTTGGTCCAGAGCTCCTACGAGCAGTACTTC. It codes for CAISDLVQSSYEQYF.

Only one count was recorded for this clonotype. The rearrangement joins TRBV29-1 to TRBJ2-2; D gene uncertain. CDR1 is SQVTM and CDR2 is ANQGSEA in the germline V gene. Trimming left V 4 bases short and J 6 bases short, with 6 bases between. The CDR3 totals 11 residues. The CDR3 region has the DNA TGCAGCGTTGGGGGTTCCGGGGAGCTGTTTTTT. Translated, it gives CSVGGSGELFF.

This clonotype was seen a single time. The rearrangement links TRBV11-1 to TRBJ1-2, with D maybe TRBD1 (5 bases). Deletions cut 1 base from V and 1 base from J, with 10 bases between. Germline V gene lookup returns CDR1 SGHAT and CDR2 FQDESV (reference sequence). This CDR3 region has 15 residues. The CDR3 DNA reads TGTGCCAGCAGCTTAGAAACAGGATTTAACTATGGCTACACCTTC. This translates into CASSLETGFNYGYTF.

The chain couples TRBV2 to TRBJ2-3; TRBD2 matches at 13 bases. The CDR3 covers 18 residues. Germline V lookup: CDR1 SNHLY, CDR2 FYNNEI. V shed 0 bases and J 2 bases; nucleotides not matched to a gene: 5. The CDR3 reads CASSEAPGLAGATDTQYF. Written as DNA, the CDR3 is TGTGCCAGCAGTGAAGCGCCCGGACTAGCGGGAGCCACAGATACGCAGTATTTT.

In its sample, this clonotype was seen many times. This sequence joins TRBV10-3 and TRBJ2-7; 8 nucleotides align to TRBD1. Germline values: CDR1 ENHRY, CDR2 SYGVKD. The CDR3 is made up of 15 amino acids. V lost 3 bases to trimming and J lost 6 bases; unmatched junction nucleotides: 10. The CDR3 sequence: CAISERGRGRVEQYF. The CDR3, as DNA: TGTGCCATCAGTGAAAGGGGCAGGGGGCGAGTCGAGCAGTACTTC.

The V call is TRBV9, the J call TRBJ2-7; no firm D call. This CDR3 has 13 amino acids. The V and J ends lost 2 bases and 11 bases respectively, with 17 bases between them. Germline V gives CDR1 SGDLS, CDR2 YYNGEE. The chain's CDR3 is CASSVGPDTEEYF. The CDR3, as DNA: TGTGCCAGCAGCGTCGGCCCCGACACTGAGGAGTACTTC.

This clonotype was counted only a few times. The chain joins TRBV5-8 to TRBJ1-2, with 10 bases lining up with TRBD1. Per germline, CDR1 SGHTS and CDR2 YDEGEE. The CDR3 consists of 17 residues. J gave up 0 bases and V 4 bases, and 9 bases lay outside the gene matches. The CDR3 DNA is TGTGCCAGCAGCCTTCGGACAGGGGGACCAGCTAACTATGGCTACACCTTC. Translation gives CASSLRTGGPANYGYTF.

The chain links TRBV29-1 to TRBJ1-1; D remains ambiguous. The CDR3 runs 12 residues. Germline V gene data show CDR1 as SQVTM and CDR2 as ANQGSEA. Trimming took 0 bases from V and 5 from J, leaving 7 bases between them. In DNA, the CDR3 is TGCAGCGTTGAAGATGCGCGGACTGAAGCTTTCTTT. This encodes CSVEDARTEAFF.

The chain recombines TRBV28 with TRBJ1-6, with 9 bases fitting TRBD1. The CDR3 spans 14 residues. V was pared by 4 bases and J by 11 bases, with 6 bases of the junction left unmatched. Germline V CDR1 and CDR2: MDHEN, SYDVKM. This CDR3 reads CASSSGQGITPLHF. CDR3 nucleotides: TGTGCCAGCAGTTCGGGACAGGGCATCACACCCCTCCACTTT.

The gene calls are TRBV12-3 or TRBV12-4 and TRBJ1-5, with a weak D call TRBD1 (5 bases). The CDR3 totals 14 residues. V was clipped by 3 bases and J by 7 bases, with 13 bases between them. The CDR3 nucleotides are TGTGCCAGCAGTTTTGGTCCAGGGAGGCAGCCCCAGCATTTT. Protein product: CASSFGPGRQPQHF.

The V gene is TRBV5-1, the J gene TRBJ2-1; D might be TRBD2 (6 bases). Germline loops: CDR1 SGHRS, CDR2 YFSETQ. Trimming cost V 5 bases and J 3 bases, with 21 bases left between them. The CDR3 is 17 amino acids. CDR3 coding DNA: TGCGCCAGCAGTAGGACCTTTGACGGGGGTTTCTACAATGAGCAGTTCTTC. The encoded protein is CASSRTFDGGFYNEQFF.

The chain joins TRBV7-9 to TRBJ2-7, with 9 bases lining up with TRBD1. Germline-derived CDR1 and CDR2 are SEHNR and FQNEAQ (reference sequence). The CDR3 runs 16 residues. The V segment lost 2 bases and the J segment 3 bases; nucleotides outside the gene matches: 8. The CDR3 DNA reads TGTGCCAGCAGCTTATCGACCGGGACAGGGAGCTACGAGCAGTACTTC. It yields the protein CASSLSTGTGSYEQYF.

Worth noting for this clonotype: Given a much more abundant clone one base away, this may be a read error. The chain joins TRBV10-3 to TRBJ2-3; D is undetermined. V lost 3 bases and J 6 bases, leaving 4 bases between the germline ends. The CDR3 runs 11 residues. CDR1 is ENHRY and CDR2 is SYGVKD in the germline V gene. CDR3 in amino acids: CAISDGDTQYF. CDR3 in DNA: TGTGCCATCAGTGACGGGGATACGCAGTATTTT.

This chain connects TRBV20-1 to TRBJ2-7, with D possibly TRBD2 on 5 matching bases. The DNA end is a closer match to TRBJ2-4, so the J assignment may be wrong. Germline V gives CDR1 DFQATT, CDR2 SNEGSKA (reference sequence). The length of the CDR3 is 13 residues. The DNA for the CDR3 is TGCAGTGCTAGGGACTTGGACAAAAACATTCAGTACTTC. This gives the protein CSARDLDKNIQYF.

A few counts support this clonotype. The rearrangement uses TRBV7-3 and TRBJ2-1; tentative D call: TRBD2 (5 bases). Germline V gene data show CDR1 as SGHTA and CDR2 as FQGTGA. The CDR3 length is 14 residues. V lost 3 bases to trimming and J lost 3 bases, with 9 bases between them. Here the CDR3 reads CASSFRGNYNEQFF. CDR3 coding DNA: TGTGCCAGCAGCTTTAGAGGGAACTACAATGAGCAGTTCTTC.

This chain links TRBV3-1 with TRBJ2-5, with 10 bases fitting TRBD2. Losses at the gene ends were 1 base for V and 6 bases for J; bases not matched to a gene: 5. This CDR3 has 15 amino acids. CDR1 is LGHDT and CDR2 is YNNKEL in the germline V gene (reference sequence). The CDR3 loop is CASSQGLAGAQTQYF. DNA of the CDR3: TGTGCCAGCAGCCAAGGGCTAGCGGGAGCACAGACCCAGTACTTC.

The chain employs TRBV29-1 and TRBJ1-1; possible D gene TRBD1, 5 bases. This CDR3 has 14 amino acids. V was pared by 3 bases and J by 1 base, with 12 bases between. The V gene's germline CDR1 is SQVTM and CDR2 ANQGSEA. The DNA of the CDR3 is TGCAGCGTTGACAGGGAGAGCCGGAACACTGAAGCTTTCTTT. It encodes CSVDRESRNTEAFF.

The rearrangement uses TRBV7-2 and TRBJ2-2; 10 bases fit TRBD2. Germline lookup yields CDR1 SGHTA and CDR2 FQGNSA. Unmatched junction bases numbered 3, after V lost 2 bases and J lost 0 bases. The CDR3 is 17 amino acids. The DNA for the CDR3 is TGTGCCAGCAGCTTATCAGCGGGGGGGGCGAACACCGGGGAGCTGTTTTTT. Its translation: CASSLSAGGANTGELFF.

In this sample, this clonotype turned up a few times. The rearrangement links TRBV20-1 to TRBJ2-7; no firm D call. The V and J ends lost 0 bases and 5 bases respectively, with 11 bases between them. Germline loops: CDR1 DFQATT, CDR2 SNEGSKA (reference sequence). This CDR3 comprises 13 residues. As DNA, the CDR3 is TGCAGTGCTAGAGATCACTATTCAAACGAGCAGTACTTC. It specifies CSARDHYSNEQYF.

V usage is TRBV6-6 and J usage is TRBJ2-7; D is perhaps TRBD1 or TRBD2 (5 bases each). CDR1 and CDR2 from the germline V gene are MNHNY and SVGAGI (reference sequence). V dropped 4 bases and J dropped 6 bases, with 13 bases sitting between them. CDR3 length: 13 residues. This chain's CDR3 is CASSSGLGGEQYF. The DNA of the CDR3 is TGTGCCAGCAGTTCTGGTCTTGGGGGCGAGCAGTACTTC.

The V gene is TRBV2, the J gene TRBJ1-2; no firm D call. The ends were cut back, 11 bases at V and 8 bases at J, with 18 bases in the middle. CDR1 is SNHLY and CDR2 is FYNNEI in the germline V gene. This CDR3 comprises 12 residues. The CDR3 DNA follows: TGTGCCGGCGATCACCCAGAGGGAGGCTACACCTTC. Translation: CAGDHPEGGYTF.

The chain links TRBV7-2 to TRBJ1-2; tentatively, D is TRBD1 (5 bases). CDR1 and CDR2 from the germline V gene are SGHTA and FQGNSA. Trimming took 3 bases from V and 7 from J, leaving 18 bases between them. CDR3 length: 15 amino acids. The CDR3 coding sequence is TGTGCCAGCAGCTTGTCGACAGTCTCCGGGGGTGGCTACACCTTC. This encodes CASSLSTVSGGGYTF.

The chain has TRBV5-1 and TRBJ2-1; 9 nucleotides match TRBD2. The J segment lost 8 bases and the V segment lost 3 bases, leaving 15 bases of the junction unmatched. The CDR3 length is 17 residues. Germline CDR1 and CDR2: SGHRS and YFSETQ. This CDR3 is CASSYNPSGTVNYEQFF. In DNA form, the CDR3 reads TGCGCCAGCAGCTACAACCCTAGCGGGACTGTGAACTATGAGCAGTTCTTC.

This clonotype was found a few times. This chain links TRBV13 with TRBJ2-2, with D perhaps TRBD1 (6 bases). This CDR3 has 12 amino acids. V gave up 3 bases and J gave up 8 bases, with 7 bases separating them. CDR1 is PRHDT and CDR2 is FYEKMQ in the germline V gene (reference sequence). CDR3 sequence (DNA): TGTGCCAGCAGCTTGACAGGAGGGGAGCTGTTTTTT. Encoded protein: CASSLTGGELFF.

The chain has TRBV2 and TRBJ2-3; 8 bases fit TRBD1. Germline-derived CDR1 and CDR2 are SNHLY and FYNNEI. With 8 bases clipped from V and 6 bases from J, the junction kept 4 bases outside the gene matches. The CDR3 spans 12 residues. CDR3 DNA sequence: TGTGCCAGCGGGACAGGTGGCGATACGCAGTATTTT. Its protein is CASGTGGDTQYF.

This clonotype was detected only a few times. The CDR3 spells CSVEPRLAGNNEQFF. CDR3 DNA sequence: TGCAGCGTCGAACCTCGTCTAGCGGGAAACAATGAGCAGTTCTTC. This chain links TRBV29-1 with TRBJ2-1; 9 bases are a match to TRBD2. The CDR3 totals 15 residues. With 6 bases clipped from V and 5 bases from J, the junction kept 11 bases outside the gene matches. Per germline, CDR1 SQVTM and CDR2 ANQGSEA.

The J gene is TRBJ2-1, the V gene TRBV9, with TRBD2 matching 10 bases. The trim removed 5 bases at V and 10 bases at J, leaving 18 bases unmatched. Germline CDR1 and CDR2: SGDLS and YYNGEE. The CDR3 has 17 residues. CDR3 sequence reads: CASSSPSGLAGVGEQFF. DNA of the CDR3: TGTGCCAGCAGTTCCCCGTCCGGGCTAGCGGGAGTGGGGGAGCAGTTCTTC.

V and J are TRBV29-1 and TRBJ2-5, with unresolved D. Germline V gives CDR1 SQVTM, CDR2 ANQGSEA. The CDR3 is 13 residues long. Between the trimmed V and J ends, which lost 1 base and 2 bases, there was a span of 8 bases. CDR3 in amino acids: CSVEVVEQETQYF. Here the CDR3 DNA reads TGCAGCGTTGAAGTTGTGGAGCAAGAGACCCAGTACTTC.

The CDR3 loop is CASSYRAPGANVLTF. The DNA of the CDR3 is TGTGCCAGCAGTTACAGGGCGCCGGGGGCCAACGTCCTGACTTTC. This chain connects TRBV27 to TRBJ2-6; D is perhaps TRBD1 (6 bases). CDR3 size: 15 residues. Per germline, CDR1 MNHEY and CDR2 SMNVEV (reference sequence). V was cut by 4 bases and J by 4 bases, with 11 bases left in between. Full variable domain (remainder filled in from reference TRBV27 and TRBJ2-6): EAQVTQNPRYLITVTGKKLTVTCSQNMNHEYMSWYRQDPGLGLRQIYYSMNVEVTDKGDVPEGYKVSRKEKRNFPLILESPSPNQTSLYFCASSYRAPGANVLTFGAGSRLTVL.